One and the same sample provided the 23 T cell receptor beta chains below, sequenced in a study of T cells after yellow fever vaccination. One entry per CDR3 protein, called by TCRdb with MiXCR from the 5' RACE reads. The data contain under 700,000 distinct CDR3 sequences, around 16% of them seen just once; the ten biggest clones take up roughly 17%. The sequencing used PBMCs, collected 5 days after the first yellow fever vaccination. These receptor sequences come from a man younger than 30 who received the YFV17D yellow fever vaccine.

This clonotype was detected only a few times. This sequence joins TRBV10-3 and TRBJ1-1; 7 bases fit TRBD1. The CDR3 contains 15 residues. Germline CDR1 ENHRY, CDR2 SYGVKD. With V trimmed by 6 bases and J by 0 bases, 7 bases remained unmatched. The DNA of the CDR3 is TGTGCCATCAGATTGACAGGGACGATGAACACTGAAGCTTTCTTT. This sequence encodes CAIRLTGTMNTEAFF.

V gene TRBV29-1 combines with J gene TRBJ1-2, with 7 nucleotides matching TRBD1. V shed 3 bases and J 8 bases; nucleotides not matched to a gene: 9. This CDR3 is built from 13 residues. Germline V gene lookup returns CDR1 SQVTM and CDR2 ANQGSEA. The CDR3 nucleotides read TGCAGCGTTGACGGGGCGACAGGGAACGGCTACACCTTC. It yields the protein CSVDGATGNGYTF.

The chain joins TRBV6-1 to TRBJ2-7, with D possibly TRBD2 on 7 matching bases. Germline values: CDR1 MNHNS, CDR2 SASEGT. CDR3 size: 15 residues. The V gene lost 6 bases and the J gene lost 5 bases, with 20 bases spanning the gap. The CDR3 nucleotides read TGTGCCAGCAGCTCTCACGGGGGGCGAGGGGACGAGCAGTACGTC. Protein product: CASSSHGGRGDEQYV.

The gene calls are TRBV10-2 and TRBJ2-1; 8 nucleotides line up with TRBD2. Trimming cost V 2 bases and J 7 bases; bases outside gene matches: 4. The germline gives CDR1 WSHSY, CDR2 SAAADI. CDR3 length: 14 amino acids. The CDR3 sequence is CASSEGGGRNEQFF. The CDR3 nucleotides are TGCGCCAGCAGTGAGGGCGGGGGGCGTAATGAGCAGTTCTTC.

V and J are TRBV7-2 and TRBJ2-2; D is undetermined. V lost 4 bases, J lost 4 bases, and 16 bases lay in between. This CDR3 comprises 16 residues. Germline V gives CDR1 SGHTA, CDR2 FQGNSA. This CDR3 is CASSSSRNPGTGELFF. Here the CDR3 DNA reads TGTGCCAGCAGCTCATCCAGGAATCCAGGCACCGGGGAGCTGTTTTTT.

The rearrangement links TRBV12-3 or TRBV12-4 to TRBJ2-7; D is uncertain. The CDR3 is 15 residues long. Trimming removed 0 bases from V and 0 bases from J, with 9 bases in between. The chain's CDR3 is CASSLAVTSSYEQYV. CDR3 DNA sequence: TGTGCCAGCAGTTTAGCAGTAACCAGCTCCTACGAGCAGTACGTC.

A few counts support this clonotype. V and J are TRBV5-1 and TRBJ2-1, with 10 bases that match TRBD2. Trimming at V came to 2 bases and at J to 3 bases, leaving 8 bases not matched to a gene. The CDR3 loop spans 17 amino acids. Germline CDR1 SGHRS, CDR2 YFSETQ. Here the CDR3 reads CASSLAGGRGFYNEQFF. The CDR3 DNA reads TGCGCCAGCAGCTTAGCGGGGGGGCGAGGGTTCTACAATGAGCAGTTCTTC.

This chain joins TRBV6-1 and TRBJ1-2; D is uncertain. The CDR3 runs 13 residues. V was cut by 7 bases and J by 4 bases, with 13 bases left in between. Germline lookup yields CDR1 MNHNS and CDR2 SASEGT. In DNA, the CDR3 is TGTGCCAGCAAGGGCCCGGGTAGCTATGGCTACACCTTC. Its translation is CASKGPGSYGYTF.

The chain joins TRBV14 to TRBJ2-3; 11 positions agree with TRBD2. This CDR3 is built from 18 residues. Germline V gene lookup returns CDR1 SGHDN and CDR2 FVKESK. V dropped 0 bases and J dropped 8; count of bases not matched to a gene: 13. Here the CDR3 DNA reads TGTGCCAGCAGCCAAGAATTTACTAGCGGGGGCCACAGGGGTACGCAGTATTTT. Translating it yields CASSQEFTSGGHRGTQYF.

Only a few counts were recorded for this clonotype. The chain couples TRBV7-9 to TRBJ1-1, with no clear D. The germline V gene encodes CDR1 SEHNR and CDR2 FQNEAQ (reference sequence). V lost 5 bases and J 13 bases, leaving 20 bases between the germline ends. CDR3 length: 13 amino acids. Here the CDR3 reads CASSREGPTSVFF. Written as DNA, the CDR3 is TGTGCCAGCAGCCGGGAAGGGCCAACTTCAGTTTTCTTT.

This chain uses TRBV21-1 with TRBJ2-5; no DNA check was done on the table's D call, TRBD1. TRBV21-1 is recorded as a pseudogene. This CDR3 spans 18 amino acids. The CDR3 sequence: CASSKEKLDGGLRETQYF. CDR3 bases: TGTGCCAGCAGCAAAGAAAAACTCGACGGGGGGCTGAGGGAGACCCAGTACTTC.

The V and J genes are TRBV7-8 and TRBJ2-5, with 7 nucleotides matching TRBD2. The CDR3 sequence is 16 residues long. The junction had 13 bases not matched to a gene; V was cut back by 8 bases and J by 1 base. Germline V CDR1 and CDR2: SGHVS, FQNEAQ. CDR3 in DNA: TGTGCCAGCCGCCTTTCGGGGGGTGCATTCCAAGAGACCCAGTACTTC. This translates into CASRLSGGAFQETQYF. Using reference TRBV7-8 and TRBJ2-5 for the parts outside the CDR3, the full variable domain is GAGVSQSPRYKVAKRGQDVALRCDPISGHVSLFWYQQALGQGPEFLTYFQNEAQLDKSGLPSDRFFAERPEGSVSTLKIQRTQQEDSAVYLCASRLSGGAFQETQYFGPGTRLLVL.

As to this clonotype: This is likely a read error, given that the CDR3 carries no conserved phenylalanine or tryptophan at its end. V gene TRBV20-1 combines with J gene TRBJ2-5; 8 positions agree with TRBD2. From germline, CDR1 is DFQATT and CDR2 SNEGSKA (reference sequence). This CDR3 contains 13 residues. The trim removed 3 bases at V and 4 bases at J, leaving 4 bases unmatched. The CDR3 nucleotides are TGCAGTGCTAGCGACGGGGGGGCAGAGACCCAGTACTCC. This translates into CSASDGGAETQYS.

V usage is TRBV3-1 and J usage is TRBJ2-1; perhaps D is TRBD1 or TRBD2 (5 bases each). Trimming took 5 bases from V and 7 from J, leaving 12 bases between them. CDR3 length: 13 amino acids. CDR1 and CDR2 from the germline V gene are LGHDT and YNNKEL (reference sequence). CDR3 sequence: CASSKGPTNEQFF. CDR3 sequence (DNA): TGTGCCAGCAGCAAGGGACCGACGAATGAGCAGTTCTTC.

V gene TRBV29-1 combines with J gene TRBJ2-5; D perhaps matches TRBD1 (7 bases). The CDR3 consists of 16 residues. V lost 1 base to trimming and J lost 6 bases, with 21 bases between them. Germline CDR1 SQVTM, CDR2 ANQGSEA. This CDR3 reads CSVEGLIGGREQTQYF. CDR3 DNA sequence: TGCAGCGTTGAAGGCCTAATAGGGGGCCGGGAGCAGACCCAGTACTTC.

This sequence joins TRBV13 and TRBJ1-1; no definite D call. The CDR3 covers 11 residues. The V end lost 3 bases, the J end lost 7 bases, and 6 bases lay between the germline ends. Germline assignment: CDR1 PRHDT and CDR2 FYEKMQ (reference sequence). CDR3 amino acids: CASSLYNEAFF. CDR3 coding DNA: TGTGCCAGCAGCTTGTATAATGAAGCTTTCTTT. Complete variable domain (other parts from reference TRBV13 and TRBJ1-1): AAGVIQSPRHLIKEKRETATLKCYPIPRHDTVYWYQQGPGQDPQFLISFYEKMQSDKGSIPDRFSAQQFSDYHSELNMSSLELGDSALYFCASSLYNEAFFGQGTRLTVV.

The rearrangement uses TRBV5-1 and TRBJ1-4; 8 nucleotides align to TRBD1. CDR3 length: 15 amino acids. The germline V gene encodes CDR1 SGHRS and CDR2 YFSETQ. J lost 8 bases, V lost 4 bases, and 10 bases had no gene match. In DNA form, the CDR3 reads TGCGCCAGCAGCCCGGACGCAGGGGGCCTGGAAAAACTGTTTTTT. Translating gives CASSPDAGGLEKLFF.

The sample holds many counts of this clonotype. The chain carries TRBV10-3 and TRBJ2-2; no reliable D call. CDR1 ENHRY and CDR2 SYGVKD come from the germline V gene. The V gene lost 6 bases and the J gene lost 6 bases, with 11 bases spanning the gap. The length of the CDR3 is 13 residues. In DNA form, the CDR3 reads TGTGCCATCAGCCCGAGTTGGGCCGGGGAGCTGTTTTTT. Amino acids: CAISPSWAGELFF.

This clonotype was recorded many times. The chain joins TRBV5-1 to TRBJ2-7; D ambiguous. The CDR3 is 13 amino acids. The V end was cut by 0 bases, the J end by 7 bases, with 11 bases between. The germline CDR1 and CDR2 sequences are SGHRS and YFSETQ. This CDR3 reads CASSLAGKREQYV. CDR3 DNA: TGCGCCAGCAGCTTGGCCGGCAAGAGGGAGCAGTACGTC.

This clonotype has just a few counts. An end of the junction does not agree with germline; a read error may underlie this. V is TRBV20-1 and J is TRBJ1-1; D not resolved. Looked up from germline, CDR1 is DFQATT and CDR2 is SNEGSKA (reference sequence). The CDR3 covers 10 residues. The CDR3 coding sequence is TGCAGTGGTAGACGGGTCGAAGCTTTCTTT. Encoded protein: CSGRRVEAFF.

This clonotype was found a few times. DNA of the CDR3: TGTGCCAGCAGCCCCCCGGGAGCAGGGAACTACGAGCAGTACTTC. This codes for CASSPPGAGNYEQYF. This chain connects TRBV9 to TRBJ2-7, with D tentatively TRBD2 (6 bases). Germline-derived CDR1 and CDR2 are SGDLS and YYNGEE. The CDR3 loop spans 15 amino acids. The ends were cut back, 4 bases at V and 3 bases at J, with 17 bases in the middle.

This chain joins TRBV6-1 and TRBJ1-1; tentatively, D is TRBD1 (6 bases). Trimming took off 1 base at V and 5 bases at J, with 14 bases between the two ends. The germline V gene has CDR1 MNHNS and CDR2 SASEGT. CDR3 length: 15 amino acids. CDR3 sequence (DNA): TGTGCCAGCAGTGAAGGTGGAACAGGGAATACTGAAGCTTTCTTT. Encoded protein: CASSEGGTGNTEAFF.

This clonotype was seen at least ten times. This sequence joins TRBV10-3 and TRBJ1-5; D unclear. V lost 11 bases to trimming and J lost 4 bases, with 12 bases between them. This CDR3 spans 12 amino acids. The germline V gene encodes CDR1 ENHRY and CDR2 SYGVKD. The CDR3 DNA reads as TGTGCCGCCCGTGGCAGTAATCAGCCCCAGCATTTT. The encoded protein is CAARGSNQPQHF.